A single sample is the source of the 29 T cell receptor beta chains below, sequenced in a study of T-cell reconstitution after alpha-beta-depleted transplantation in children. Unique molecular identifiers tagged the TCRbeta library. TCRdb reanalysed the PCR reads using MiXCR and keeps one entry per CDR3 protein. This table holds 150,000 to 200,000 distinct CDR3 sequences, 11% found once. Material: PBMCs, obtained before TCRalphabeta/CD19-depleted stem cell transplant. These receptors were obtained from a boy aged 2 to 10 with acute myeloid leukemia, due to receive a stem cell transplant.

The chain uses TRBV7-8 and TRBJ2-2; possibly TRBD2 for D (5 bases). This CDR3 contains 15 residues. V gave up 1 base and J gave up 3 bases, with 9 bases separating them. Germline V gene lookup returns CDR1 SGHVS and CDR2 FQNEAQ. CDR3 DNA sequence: TGTGCCAGCAGCTTAGGACGGGGTCACACCGGGGAGCTGTTTTTT. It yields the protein CASSLGRGHTGELFF.

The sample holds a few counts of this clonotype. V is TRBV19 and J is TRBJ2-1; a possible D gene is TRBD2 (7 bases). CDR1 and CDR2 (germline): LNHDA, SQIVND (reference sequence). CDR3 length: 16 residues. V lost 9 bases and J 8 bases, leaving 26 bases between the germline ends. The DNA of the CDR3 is TGTGCCAGCACCATGTGGGGGGGCAAGGGTGTCTATGAGCAGTTCTTC. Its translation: CASTMWGGKGVYEQFF.

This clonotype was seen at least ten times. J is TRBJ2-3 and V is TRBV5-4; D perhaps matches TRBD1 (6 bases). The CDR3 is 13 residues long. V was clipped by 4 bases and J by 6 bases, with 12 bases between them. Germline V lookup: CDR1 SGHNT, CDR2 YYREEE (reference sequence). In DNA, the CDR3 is TGTGCCAGCAGCATAGCAGGGGCCGATACGCAGTATTTT. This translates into CASSIAGADTQYF.

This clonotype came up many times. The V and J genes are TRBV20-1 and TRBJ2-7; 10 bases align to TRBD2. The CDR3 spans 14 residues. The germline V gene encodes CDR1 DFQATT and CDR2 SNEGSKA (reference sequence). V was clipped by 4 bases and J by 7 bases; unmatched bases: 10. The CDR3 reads CSATKAGGPQEQYV. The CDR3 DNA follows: TGCAGTGCTACAAAAGCGGGGGGGCCTCAAGAGCAGTACGTC.

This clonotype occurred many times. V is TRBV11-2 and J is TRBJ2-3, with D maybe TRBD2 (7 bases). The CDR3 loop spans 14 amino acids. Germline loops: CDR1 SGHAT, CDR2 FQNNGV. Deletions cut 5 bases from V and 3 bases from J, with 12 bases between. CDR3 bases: TGTGCCAGCAGCCCAAGGGGGGGGACAGATACGCAGTATTTT. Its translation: CASSPRGGTDTQYF. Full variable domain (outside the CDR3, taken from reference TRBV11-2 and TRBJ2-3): EAGVAQSPRYKIIEKRQSVAFWCNPISGHATLYWYQQILGQGPKLLIQFQNNGVVDDSQLPKDRFSAERLKGVDSTLKIQPAKLEDSAVYLCASSPRGGTDTQYFGPGTRLTVL.

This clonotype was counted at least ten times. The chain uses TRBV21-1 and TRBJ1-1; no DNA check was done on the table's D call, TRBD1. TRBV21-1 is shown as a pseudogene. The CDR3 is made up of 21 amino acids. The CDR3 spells CASSKLVHDRGRARGLLKAFF. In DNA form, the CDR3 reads TGTGCCAGCAGCAAACTGGTCCACGACAGGGGGCGAGCGAGGGGGCTCTTAAAAGCTTTCTTT.

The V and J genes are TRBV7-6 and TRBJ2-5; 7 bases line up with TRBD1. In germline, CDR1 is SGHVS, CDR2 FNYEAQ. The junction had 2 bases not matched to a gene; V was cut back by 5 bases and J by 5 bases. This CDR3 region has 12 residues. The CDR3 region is CASSKGAETQYF. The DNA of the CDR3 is TGTGCCAGCAGCAAGGGGGCCGAGACCCAGTACTTC.

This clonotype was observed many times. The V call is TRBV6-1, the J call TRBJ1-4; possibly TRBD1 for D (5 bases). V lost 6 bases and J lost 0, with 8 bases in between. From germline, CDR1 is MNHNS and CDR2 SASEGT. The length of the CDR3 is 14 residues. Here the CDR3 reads CASRDTATNEKLFF. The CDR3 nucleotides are TGTGCCAGCAGGGACACTGCAACTAATGAAAAACTGTTTTTT.

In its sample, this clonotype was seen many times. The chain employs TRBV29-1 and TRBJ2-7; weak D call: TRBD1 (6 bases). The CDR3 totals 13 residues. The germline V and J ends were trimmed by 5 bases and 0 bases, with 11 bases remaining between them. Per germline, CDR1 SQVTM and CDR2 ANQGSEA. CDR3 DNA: TGCAGCGTTTATGGACAGAGCTCCTACGAGCAGTACTTC. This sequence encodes CSVYGQSSYEQYF.

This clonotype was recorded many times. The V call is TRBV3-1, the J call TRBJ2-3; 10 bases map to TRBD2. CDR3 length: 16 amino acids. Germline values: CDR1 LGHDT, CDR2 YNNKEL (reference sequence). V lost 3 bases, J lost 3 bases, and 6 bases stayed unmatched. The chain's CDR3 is CASSHRAGGRTDTQYF. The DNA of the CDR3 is TGTGCCAGCAGCCACAGAGCGGGGGGGCGGACAGATACGCAGTATTTT.

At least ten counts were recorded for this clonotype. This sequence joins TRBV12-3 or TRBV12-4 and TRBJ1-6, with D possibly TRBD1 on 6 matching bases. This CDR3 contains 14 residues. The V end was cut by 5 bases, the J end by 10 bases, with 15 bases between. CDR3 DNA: TGTGCCAGCAGTGCACGAACAGGGTTCTCACCCCTCCACTTT. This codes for CASSARTGFSPLHF.

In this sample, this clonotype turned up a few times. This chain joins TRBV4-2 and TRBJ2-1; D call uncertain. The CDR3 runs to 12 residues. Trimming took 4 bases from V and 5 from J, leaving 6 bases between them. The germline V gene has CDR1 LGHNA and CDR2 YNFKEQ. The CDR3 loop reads CASSLGDNEQFF. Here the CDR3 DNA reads TGTGCCAGCAGCCTTGGGGACAATGAGCAGTTCTTC.

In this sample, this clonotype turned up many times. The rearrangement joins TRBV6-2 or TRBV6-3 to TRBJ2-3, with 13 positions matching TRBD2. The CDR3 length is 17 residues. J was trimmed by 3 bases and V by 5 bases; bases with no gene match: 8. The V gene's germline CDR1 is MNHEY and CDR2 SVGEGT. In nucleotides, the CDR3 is TGTGCCAGCAGTCGTGGCCCGGGACTAGCGGGGACAGATACGCAGTATTTT. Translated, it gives CASSRGPGLAGTDTQYF.

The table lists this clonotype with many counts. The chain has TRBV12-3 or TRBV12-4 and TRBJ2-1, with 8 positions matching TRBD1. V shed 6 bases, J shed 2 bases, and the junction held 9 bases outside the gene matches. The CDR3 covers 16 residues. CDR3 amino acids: CASSTKVQGAYNEQFF. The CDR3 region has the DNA TGTGCCAGCAGCACTAAGGTACAGGGGGCCTACAATGAGCAGTTCTTC.

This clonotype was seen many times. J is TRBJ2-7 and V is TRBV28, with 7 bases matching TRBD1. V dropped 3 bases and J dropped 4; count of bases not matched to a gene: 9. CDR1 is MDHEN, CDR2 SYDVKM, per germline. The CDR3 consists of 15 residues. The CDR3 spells CASSFPGTAIYEQYF. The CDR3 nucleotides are TGTGCCAGCAGTTTTCCCGGGACAGCTATTTACGAGCAGTACTTC.

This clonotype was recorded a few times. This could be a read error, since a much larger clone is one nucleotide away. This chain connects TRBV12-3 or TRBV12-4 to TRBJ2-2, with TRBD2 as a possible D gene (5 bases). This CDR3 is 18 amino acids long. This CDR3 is CASCLFSRSSPNTGELFF. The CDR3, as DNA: TGTGCCAGCTGTTTGTTCTCTCGGTCTAGCCCTAACACCGGGGAGCTGTTTTTT.

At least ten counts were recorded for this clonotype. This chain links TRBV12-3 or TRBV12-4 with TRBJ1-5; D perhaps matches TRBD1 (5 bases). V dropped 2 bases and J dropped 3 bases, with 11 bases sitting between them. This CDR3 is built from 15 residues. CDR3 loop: CASSLQGANNQPQHF. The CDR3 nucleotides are TGTGCCAGCAGTTTACAAGGGGCAAACAATCAGCCCCAGCATTTT.

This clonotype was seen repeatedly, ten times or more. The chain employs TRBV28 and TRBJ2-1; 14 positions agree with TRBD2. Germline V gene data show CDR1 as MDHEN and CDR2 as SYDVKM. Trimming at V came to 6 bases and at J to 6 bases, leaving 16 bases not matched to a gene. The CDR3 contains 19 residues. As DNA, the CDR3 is TGTGCCAGCAGCCCGGGACTAGCGGGAGTCGGGGAGAGGGGCAATGAGCAGTTCTTC. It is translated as CASSPGLAGVGERGNEQFF.

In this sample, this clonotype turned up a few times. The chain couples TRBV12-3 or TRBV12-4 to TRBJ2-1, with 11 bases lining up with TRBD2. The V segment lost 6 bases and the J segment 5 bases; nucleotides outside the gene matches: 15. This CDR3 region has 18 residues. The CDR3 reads CASSLGNTGTSGHNEQFF. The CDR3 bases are TGTGCCAGCAGCCTTGGTAATACCGGGACTAGCGGACACAATGAGCAGTTCTTC.

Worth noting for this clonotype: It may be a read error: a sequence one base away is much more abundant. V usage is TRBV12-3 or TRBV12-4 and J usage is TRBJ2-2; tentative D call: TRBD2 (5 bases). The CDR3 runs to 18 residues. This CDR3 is CTSSLFSRSSPNTGELFF. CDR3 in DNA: TGTACCAGCAGTTTGTTCTCTCGGTCTAGCCCTAACACCGGGGAGCTGTTTTTT.

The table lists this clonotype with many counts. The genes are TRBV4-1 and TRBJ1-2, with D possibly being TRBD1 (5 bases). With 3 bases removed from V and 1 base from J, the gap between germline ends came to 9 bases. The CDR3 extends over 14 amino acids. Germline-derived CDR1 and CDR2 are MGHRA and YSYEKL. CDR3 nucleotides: TGCGCCAGCAGCCAGGTGGGGGGTAACTATGGCTACACCTTC. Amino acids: CASSQVGGNYGYTF.

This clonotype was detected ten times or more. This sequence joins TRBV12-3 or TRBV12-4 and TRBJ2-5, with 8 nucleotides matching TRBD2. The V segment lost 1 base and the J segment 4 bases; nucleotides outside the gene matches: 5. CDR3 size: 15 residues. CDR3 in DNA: TGTGCCAGCAGTTTAGGGGCGGGAGGTACAGAGACCCAGTACTTC. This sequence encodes CASSLGAGGTETQYF.

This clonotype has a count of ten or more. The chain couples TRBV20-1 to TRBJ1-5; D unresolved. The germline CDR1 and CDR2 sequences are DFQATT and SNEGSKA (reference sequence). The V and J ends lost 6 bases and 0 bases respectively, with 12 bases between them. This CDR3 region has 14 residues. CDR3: CSASTDYSNQPQHF. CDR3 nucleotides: TGCAGTGCCTCGACCGACTATAGCAATCAGCCCCAGCATTTT.

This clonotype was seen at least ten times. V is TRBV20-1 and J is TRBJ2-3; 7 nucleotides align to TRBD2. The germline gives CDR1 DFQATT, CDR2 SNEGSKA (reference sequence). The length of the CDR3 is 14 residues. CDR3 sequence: CSKHGPGGADTQYF. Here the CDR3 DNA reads TGCAGCAAGCACGGCCCGGGGGGTGCAGATACGCAGTATTTT.

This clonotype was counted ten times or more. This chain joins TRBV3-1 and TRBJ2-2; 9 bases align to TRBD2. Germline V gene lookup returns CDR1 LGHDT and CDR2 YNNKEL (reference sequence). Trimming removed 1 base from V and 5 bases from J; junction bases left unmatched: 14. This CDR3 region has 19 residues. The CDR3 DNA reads TGTGCCAGCAGCCAAGGACGAGGTAGCGGGGGAAGTATTACCGGGGAGCTGTTTTTT. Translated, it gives CASSQGRGSGGSITGELFF. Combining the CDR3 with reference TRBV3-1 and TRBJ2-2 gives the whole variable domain DTAVSQTPKYLVTQMGNDKSIKCEQNLGHDTMYWYKQDSKKFLKIMFSYNNKELIINETVPNRFSPKSPDKAHLNLHINSLELGDSAVYFCASSQGRGSGGSITGELFFGEGSRLTVL.

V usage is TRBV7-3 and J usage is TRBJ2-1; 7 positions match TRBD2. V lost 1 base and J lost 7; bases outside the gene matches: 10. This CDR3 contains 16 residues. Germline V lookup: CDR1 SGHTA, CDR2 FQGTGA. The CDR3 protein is CASSLMAGALMNEQFF. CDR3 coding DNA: TGTGCCAGCAGCTTAATGGCGGGAGCGTTGATGAATGAGCAGTTCTTC.

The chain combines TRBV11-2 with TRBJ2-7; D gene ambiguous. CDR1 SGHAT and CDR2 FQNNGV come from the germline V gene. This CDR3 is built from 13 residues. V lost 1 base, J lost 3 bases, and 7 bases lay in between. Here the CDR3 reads CASSLGTDYEQYF. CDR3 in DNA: TGTGCCAGCAGCTTAGGGACGGACTACGAGCAGTACTTC.

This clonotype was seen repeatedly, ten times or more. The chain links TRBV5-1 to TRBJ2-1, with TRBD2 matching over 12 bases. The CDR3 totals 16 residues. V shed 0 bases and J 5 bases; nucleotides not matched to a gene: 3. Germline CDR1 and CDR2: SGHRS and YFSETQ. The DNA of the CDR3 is TGCGCCAGCAGCTTGGCCCTAGCGGGAGGGGACAATGAGCAGTTCTTC. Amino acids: CASSLALAGGDNEQFF.

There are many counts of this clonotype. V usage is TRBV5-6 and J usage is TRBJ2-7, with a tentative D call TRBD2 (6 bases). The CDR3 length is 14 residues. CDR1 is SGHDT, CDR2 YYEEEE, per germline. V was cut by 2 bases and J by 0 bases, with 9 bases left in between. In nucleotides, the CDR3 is TGTGCCAGCAGCTTCTCGGGAGTCTCCTACGAGCAGTACTTC. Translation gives CASSFSGVSYEQYF. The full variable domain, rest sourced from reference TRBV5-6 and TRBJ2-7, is DAGVTQSPTHLIKTRGQQVTLRCSPKSGHDTVSWYQQALGQGPQFIFQYYEEEERQRGNFPDRFSGHQFPNYSSELNVNALLLGDSALYLCASSFSGVSYEQYFGPGTRLTVT.